This T cell receptor (beta chain) is drawn from a study of radiation and T cells in renal cell carcinoma. Study findings and constraints: Top tumor clonotypes rose in blood 2 weeks post-radiation, then contracted. No pretreatment tumor biopsies were available for baseline clonotypes.

Indicated time point: blood 2 weeks post-SBRT. Treatment: 15 Gy SBRT to primary tumor, nephrectomy 4 weeks later. Profiled with immunoSEQ multiplex PCR; TCRdb holds only in-frame clones, not every one. This sample carries roughly 130,000 clones, 85% to 90% of them seen once, and the ten largest clones take 4.5% to 7.5%. The CDR3 runs 14 residues. CDR1 SSHAT and CDR2 FNYEAQ come from the germline V gene (reference sequence). Turning to this clone: Its antigen is as yet unknown. Relative to the germline gene, one junction end is altered; a read error may explain this.

The clonotype comes from a woman between 70 and 85 years old with renal cell carcinoma. The chain is built from TRBV7-7 and TRBJ2-7; either TRBD1 or TRBD2 may supply D (5 bases each). The sample was blood, taken from a patient whose treatment included radiotherapy and nephrectomy. Here the CDR3 reads CASSSSGTSVEQYF. The CDR3 DNA sequence: TGTGCTAGCAGCTCCTCCGGGACCTCTGTCGAGCAGTACTTC. The full variable domain, with the rest looked up from reference TRBV7-7 and TRBJ2-7, is GAGVSQSPRYKVTKRGQDVTLRCDPISSHATLYWYQQALGQGPEFLTYFNYEAQPDKSGLPSDRFSAERPEGSISTLTIQRTEQRDSAMYRCASSSSGTSVEQYFGPGTRLTVT.